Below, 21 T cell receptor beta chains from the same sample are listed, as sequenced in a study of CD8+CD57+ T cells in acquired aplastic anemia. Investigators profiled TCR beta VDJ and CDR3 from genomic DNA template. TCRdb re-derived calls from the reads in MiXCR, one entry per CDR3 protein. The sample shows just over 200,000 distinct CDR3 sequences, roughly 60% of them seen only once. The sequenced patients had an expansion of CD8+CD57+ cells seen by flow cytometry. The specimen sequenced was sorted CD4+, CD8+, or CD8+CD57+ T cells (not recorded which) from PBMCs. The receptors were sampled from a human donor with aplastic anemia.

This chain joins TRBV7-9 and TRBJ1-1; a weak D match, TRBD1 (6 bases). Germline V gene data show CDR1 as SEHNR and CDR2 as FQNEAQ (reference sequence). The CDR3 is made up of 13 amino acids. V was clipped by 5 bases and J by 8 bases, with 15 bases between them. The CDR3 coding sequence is TGTGCCAGCAGCCCAGGGACACCCAGGGAAGCTTTCTTT. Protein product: CASSPGTPREAFF.

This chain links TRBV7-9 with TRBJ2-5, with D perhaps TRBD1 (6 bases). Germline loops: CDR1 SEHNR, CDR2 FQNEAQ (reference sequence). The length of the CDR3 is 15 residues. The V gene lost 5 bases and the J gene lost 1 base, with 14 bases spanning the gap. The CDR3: CASSQWGQSQETQYF. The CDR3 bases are TGTGCCAGCAGCCAATGGGGGCAGTCCCAAGAGACCCAGTACTTC.

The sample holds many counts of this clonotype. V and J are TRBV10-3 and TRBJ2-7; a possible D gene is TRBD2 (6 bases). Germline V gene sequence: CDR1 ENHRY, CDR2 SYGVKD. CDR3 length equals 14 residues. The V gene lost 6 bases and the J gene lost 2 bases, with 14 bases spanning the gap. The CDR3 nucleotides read TGTGCCATCAGGGGGGTGGGACTTACCTACGAGCAGTACTTC. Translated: CAIRGVGLTYEQYF.

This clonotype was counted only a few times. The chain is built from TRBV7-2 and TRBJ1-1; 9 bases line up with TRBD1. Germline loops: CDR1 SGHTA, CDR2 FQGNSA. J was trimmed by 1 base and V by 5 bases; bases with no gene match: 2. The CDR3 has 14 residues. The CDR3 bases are TGTGCCAGCAGCGTGACAGGGGGGAACACTGAAGCTTTCTTT. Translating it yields CASSVTGGNTEAFF. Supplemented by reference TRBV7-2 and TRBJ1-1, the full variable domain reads GAGVSQSPSNKVTEKGKDVELRCDPISGHTALYWYRQSLGQGLEFLIYFQGNSAPDKSGLPSDRFSAERTGGSVSTLTIQRTQQEDSAVYLCASSVTGGNTEAFFGQGTRLTVV.

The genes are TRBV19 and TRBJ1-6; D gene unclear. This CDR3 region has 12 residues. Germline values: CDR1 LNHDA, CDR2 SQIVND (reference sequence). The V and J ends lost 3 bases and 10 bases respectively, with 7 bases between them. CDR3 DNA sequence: TGTGCCAGTAGTATCCCCTCCTCACCCCTCCACTTT. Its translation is CASSIPSSPLHF.

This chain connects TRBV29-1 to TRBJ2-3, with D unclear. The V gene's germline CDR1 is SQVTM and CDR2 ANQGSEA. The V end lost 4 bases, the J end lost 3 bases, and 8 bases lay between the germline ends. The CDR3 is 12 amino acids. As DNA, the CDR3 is TGCAGCGTTGCAGGTGGGACAGATACGCAGTATTTT. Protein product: CSVAGGTDTQYF.

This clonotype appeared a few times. Here the CDR3 DNA reads TGTGCCAGCAGTCAAGACAGCTCGTATGAAAAACTGTTTTTT. This encodes CASSQDSSYEKLFF. This sequence joins TRBV28 and TRBJ1-4; TRBD1 might be the D (5 bases). The germline V gene has CDR1 MDHEN and CDR2 SYDVKM. The CDR3 is 14 amino acids. Trimming took off 5 bases at V and 6 bases at J, with 13 bases between the two ends.

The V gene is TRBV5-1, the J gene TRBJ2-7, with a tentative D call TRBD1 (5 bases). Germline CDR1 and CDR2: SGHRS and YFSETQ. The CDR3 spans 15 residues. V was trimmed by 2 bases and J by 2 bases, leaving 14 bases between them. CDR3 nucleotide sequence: TGCGCCAGCAGCTTAACAGGAGCTCCTACCTACGAGCAGTACTTC. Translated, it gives CASSLTGAPTYEQYF.

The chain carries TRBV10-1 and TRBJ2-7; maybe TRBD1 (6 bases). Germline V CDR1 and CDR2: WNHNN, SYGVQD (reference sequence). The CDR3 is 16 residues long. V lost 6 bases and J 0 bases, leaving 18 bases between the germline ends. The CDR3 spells CASRGGSLSSSYEQYF. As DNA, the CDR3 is TGCGCCAGCAGAGGGGGTTCTCTTTCAAGCTCCTACGAGCAGTACTTC.

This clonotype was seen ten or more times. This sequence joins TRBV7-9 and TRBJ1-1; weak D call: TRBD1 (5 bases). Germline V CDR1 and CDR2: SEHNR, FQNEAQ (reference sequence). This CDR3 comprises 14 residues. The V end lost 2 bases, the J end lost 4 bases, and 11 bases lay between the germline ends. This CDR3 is CASSLSTGGTEAFF. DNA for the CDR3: TGTGCCAGCAGCTTATCGACCGGGGGCACTGAAGCTTTCTTT.

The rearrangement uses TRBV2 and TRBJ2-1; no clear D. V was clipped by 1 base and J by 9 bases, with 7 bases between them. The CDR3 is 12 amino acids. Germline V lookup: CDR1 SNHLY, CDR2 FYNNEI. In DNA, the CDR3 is TGTGCCAGCAGTGAAGAAGGAGTTGAGCAGTTCTTC. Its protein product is CASSEEGVEQFF.

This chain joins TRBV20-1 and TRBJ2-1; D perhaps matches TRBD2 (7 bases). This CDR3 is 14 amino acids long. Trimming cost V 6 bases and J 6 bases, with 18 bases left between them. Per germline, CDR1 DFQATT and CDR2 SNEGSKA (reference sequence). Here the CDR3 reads CSAGGDIFVNEQFF. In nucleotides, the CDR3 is TGCAGTGCGGGGGGGGACATCTTTGTCAATGAGCAGTTCTTC.

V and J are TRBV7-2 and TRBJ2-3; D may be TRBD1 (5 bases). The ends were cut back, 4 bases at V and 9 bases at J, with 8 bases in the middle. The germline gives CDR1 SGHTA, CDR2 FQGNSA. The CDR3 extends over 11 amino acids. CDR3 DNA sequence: TGTGCCAGCAGCTCCAGGGTAACGCAGTATTTT. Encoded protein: CASSSRVTQYF.

The CDR3 DNA is TGTGCCAGCGTTCCGACGGCAGGGGCGTATGGCTACACCTTC. Encoded protein: CASVPTAGAYGYTF. This chain links TRBV7-9 with TRBJ1-2; possible D gene TRBD1, 6 bases. V was pared by 8 bases and J by 5 bases, with 18 bases between. Germline CDR1 reads SEHNR; CDR2 reads FQNEAQ (reference sequence). The CDR3 runs 14 residues.

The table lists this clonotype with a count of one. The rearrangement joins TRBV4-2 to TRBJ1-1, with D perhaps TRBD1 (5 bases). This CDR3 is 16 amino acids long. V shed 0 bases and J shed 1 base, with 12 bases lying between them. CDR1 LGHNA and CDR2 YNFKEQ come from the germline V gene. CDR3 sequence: CASSQDSAGRNTEAFF. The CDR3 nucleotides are TGTGCCAGCAGCCAAGACTCGGCAGGGAGGAACACTGAAGCTTTCTTT.

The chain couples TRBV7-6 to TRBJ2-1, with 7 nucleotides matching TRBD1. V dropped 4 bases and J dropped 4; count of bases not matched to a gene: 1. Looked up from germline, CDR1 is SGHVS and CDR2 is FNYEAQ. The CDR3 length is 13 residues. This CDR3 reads CASSSGQYNEQFF. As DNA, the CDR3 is TGTGCCAGCAGCTCGGGACAGTACAATGAGCAGTTCTTC. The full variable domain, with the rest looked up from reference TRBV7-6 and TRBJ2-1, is GAGVSQSPRYKVTKRGQDVALRCDPISGHVSLYWYRQALGQGPEFLTYFNYEAQQDKSGLPNDRFSAERPEGSISTLTIQRTEQRDSAMYRCASSSGQYNEQFFGPGTRLTVL.

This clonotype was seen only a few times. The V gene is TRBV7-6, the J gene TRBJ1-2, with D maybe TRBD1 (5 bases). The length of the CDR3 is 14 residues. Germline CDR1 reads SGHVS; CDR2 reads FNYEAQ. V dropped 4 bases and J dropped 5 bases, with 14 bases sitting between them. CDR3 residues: CASSSYQGAYGYTF. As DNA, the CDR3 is TGTGCCAGCAGCTCGTATCAGGGAGCTTATGGCTACACCTTC.

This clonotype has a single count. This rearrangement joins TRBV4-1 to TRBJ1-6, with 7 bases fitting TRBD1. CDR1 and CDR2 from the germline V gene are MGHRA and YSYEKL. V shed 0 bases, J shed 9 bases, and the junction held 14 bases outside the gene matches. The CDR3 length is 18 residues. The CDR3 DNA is TGCGCCAGCAGCCAAGATGCGTGGGACGAACGGGACAGTTCACCCCTCCACTTT. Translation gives CASSQDAWDERDSSPLHF.

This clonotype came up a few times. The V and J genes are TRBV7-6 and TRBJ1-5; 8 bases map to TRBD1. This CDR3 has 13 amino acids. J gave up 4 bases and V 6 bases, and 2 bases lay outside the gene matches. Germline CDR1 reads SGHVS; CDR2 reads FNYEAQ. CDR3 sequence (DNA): TGTGCCAGCAGTCAGGGGGCGAATCAGCCCCAGCATTTT. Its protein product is CASSQGANQPQHF.

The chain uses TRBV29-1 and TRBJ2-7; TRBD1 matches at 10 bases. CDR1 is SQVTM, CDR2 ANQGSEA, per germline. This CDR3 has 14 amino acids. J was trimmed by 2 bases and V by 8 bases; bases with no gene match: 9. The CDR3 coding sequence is TGCAGCATTAGTACCGGGACAGGGGCCTACGAGCAGTACTTC. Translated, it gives CSISTGTGAYEQYF.

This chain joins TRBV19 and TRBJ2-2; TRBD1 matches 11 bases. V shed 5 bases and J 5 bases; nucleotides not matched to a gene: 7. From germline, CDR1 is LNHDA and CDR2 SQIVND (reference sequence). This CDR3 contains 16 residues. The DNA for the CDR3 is TGTGCCAGTAGTGACCGGGACAGGGGGGTAACCGGGGAGCTGTTTTTT. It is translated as CASSDRDRGVTGELFF.